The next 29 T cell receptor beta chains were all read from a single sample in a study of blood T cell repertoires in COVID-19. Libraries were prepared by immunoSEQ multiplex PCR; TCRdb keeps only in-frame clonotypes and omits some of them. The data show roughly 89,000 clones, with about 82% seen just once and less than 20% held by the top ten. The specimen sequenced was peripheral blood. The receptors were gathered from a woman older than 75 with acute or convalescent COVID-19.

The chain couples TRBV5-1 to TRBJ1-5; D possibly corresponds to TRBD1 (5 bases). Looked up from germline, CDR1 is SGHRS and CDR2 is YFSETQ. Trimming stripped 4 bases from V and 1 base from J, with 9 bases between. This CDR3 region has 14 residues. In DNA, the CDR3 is TGCGCCAGCAGCCCGGGGGACAGCAATCAGCCCCAGCATTTT. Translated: CASSPGDSNQPQHF. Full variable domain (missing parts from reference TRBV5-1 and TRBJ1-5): KAGVTQTPRYLIKTRGQQVTLSCSPISGHRSVSWYQQTPGQGLQFLFEYFSETQRNKGNFPGRFSGRQFSNSRSEMNVSTLELGDSALYLCASSPGDSNQPQHFGDGTRLSIL.

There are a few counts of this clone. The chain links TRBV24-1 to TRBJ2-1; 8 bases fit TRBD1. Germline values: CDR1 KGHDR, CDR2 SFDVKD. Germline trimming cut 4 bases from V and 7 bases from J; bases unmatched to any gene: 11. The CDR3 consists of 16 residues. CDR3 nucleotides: TGTGCCACCAGTGAATCGGACAGGGACAGTGGGAATGAGCAGTTCTTC. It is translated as CATSESDRDSGNEQFF.

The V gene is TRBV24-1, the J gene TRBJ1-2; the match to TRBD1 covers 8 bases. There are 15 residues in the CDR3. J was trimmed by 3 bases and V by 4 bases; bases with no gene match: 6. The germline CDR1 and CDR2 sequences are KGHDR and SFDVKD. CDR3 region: CATSEAGQGDYGYTF. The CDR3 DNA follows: TGTGCCACCAGTGAAGCAGGACAGGGCGACTATGGCTACACCTTC.

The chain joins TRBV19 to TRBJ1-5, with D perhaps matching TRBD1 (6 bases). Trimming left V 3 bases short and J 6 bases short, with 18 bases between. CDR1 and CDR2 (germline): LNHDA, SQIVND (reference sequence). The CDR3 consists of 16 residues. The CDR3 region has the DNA TGTGCCAGTAGTATTGCAGTCGGGGGGCTCGCTCAGCCCCAGCATTTT. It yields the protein CASSIAVGGLAQPQHF.

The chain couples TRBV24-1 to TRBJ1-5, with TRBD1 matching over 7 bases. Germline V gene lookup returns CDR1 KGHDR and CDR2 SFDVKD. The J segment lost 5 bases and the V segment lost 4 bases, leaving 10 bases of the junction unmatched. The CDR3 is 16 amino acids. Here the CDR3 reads CATSERGTARHQPQHF. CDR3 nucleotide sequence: TGTGCCACCAGTGAAAGGGGGACAGCTCGGCATCAGCCCCAGCATTTT.

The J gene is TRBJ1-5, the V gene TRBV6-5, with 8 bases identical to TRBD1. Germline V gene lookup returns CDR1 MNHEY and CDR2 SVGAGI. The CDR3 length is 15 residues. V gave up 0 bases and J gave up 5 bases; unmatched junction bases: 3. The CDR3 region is CASSYSGQGDQPQHF. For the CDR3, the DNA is TGTGCCAGCAGTTACTCCGGACAGGGCGATCAGCCCCAGCATTTT.

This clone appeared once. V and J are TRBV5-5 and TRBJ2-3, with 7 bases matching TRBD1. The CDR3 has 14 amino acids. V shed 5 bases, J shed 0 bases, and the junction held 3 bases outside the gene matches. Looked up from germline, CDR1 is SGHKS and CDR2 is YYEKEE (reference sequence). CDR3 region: CASSTGVSTDTQYF. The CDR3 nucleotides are TGTGCCAGCAGTACAGGGGTCAGCACAGATACGCAGTATTTT.

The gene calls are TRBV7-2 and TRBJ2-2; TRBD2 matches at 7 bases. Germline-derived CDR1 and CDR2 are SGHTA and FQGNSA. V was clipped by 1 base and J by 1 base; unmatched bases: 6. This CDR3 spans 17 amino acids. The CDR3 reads CASSLGRLAKNTGELFF. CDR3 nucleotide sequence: TGTGCCAGCAGCTTAGGACGACTAGCCAAGAACACCGGGGAGCTGTTTTTT. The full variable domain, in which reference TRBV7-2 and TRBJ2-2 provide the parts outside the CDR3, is GAGVSQSPSNKVTEKGKDVELRCDPISGHTALYWYRQSLGQGLEFLIYFQGNSAPDKSGLPSDRFSAERTGGSVSTLTIQRTQQEDSAVYLCASSLGRLAKNTGELFFGEGSRLTVL.

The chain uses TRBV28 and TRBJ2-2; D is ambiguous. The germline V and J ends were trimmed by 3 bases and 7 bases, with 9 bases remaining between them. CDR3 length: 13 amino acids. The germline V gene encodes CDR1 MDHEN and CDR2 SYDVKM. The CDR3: CASSFPSLGELFF. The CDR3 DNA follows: TGTGCCAGCAGTTTTCCTTCTCTCGGGGAGCTGTTTTTT.

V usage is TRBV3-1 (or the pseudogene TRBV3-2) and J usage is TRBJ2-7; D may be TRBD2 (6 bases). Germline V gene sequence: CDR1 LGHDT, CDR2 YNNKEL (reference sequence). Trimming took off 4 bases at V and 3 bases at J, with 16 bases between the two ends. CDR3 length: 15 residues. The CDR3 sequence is CASSPDGYGGYEQYF. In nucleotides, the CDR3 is TGTGCCAGCAGCCCCGACGGCTACGGGGGCTACGAGCAGTACTTC.

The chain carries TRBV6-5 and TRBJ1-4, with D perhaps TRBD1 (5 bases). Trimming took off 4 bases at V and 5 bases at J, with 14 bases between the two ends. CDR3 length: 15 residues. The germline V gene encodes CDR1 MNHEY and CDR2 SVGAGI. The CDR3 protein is CASSSFGGTNEKLFF. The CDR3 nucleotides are TGTGCCAGCAGTTCCTTCGGGGGGACGAATGAAAAACTGTTTTTT.

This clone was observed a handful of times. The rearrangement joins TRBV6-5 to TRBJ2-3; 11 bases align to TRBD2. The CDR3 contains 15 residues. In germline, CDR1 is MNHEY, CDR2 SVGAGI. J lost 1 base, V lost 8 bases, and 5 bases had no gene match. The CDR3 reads CASRLLAGGTDTQYF. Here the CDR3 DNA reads TGTGCCAGCCGCTTACTAGCGGGGGGCACAGATACGCAGTATTTT.

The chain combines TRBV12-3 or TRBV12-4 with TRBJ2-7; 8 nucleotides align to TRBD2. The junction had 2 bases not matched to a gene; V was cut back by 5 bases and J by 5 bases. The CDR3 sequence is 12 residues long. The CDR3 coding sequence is TGTGCCAGCAGTCGGCGGGGGGACGAGCAGTACTTC. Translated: CASSRRGDEQYF.

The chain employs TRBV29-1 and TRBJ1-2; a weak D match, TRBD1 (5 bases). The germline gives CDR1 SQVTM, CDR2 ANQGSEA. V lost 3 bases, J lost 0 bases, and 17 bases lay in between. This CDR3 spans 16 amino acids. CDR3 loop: CSVDRGAREANYGYTF. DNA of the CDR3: TGCAGCGTTGATAGAGGCGCCAGGGAAGCTAACTATGGCTACACCTTC.

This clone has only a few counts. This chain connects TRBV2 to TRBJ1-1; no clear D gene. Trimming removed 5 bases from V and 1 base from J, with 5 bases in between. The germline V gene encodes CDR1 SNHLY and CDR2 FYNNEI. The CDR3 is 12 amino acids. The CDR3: CASSLKNTEAFF. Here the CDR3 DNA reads TGTGCCAGCAGTCTAAAGAACACTGAAGCTTTCTTT.

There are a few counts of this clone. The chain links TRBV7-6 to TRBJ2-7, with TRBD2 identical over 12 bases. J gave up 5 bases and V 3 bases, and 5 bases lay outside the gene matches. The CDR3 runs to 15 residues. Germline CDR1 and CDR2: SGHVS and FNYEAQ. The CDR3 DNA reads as TGTGCCAGCAGCTTGGGACTAGCGGGCCCCCACGAGCAGTACTTC. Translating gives CASSLGLAGPHEQYF.

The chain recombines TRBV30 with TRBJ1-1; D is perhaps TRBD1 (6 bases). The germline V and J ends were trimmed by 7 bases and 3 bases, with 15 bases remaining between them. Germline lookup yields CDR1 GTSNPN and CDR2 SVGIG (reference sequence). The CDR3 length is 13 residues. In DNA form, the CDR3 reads TGTGCCTACACTATGGACAGTTACACTGAAGCTTTCTTT. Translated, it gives CAYTMDSYTEAFF.

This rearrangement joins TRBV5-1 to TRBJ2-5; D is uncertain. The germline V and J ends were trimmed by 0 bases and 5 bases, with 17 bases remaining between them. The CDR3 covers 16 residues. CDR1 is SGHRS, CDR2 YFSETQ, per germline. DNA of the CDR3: TGCGCCAGCAGCTTGGCCGATCAGGTGACGGTCGAGACCCAGTACTTC. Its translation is CASSLADQVTVETQYF.

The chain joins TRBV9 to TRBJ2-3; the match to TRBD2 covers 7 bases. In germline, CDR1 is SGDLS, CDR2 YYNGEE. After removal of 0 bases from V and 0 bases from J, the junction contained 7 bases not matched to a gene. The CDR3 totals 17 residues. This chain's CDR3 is CASSVDPAGSSTDTQYF. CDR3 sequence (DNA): TGTGCCAGCAGCGTAGATCCAGCGGGGTCTAGCACAGATACGCAGTATTTT.

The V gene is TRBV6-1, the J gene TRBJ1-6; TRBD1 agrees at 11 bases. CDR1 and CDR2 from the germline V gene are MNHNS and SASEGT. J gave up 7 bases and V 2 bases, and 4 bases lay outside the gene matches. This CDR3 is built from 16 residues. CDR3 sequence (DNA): TGTGCCAGCAGTGAAAGGGGGACAGGGGGAAATTCACCCCTCCACTTT. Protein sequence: CASSERGTGGNSPLHF.

DNA of the CDR3: TGTGCCAGCAGTGACCAGGCTGCTGGAAACACCATATATTTT. It specifies CASSDQAAGNTIYF. The genes are TRBV2 and TRBJ1-3; D gene unclear. Trimming took 3 bases from V and 2 from J, leaving 8 bases between them. This CDR3 is built from 14 residues. Looked up from germline, CDR1 is SNHLY and CDR2 is FYNNEI.

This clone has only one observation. The CDR3 here is CASSSTKSNTGELFF. The DNA for the CDR3 is TGCGCCAGCAGCTCCACCAAAAGCAACACCGGGGAGCTGTTTTTT. J is TRBJ2-2 and V is TRBV5-1; D unclear. CDR3 size: 15 residues. The germline gives CDR1 SGHRS, CDR2 YFSETQ. V lost 3 bases, J lost 2 bases, and 11 bases lay in between.

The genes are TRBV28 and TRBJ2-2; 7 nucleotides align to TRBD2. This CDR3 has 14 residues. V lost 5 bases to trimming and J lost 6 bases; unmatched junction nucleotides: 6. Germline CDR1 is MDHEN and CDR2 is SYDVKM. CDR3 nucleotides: TGTGCCAGCAGTCGGGAGGAGTCTGCCGGGGAGCTGTTTTTT. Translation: CASSREESAGELFF.

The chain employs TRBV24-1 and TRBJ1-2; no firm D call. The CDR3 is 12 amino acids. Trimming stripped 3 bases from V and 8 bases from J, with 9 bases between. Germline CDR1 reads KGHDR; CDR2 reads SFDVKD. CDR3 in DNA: TGTGCCACCAGTGATCCCAGTGGCGGCTACACCTTC. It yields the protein CATSDPSGGYTF.

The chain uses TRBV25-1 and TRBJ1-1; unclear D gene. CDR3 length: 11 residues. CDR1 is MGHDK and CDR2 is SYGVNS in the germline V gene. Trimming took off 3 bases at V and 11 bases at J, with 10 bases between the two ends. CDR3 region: CASSDGREAFF. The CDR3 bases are TGTGCCAGCAGTGATGGGAGGGAGGCTTTCTTT.

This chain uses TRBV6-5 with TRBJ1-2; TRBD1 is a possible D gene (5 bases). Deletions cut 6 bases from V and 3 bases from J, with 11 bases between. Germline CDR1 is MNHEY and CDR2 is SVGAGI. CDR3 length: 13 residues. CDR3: CASRDTLDYGYTF. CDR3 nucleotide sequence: TGTGCCAGCAGGGACACTTTGGACTATGGCTACACCTTC.

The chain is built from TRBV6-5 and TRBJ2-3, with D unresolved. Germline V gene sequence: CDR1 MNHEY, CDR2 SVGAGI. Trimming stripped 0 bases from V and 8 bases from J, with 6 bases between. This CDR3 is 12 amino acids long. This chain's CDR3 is CASSYSGGTQYF. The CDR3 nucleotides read TGTGCCAGCAGTTACTCTGGCGGTACGCAGTATTTT.

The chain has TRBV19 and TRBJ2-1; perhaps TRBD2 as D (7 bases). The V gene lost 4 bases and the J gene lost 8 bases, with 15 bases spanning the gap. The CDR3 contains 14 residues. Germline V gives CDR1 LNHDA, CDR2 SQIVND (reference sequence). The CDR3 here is CASSSNGGGDEQFF. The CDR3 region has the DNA TGTGCCAGTAGTAGTAATGGGGGGGGCGATGAGCAGTTCTTC.

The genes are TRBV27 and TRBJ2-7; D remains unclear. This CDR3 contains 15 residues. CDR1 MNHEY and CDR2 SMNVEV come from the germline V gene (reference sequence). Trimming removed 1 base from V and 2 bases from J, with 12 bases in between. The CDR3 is CASSLLSGVTYEQYF. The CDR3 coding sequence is TGTGCCAGCAGTTTATTATCGGGTGTGACCTACGAGCAGTACTTC.